A single sample gave rise to the 27 T cell receptor beta chains below, sequenced in a study of shared clonotypes between healthy human individuals. The assay was immunoSEQ multiplex PCR, and TCRdb's table has in-frame clones only and misses some. This table holds around 2.1 million clones, roughly 91% found once. Naive CD8 cells lacked CD45RO, underwent positive selection for CCR7 and left out terminally differentiated effector memory CD45RA+ cells. Sequenced sample: naive CD8+ T cells from PBMCs. The receptor source for this set is a man in his late teens or twenties in good health. Some clones in this sample may be carry-over from other donors' samples.

The chain couples TRBV10-2 to TRBJ2-1, with TRBD2 matching 11 bases. Germline assignment: CDR1 WSHSY and CDR2 SAAADI. The CDR3 is 15 residues long. V shed 11 bases, J shed 5 bases, and the junction held 11 bases outside the gene matches. The CDR3 reads CAAGDIAGGDNEQFF. CDR3 DNA sequence: TGCGCCGCCGGTGATATAGCGGGAGGGGACAATGAGCAGTTCTTC.

Note on this clone: Distinct nucleotide sequences in the sample also encode this CDR3. This sequence joins TRBV27 and TRBJ2-7, with D uncertain. In germline, CDR1 is MNHEY, CDR2 SMNVEV (reference sequence). V was shortened by 4 bases and J by 4 bases, with 8 bases between the two germline ends. The CDR3 is made up of 12 amino acids. CDR3 residues: CASSSDPYEQYF. The CDR3 DNA follows: TGTGCCAGCAGTTCGGATCCTTACGAGCAGTACTTC.

The rearrangement links TRBV5-5 to TRBJ2-6, with D maybe TRBD1 (6 bases). Deletions cut 4 bases from V and 6 bases from J, with 20 bases between. From germline, CDR1 is SGHKS and CDR2 YYEKEE (reference sequence). The CDR3 runs 17 residues. CDR3 region: CASSPLYTGNPANVLTF. Here the CDR3 DNA reads TGTGCCAGCAGCCCCCTATACACAGGGAACCCGGCCAACGTCCTGACTTTC.

The chain carries TRBV15 and TRBJ1-5, with D hard to call. There are 15 residues in the CDR3. The germline V gene has CDR1 LNHNV and CDR2 YYDKDF (reference sequence). The V gene lost 6 bases and the J gene lost 0 bases, with 12 bases spanning the gap. The CDR3, as DNA: TGTGCCACCAGGAATGACGATGATAGCAATCAGCCCCAGCATTTT. Its protein product is CATRNDDDSNQPQHF.

The rearrangement links TRBV4-1 to TRBJ2-1; D may be TRBD2 (6 bases). CDR1 MGHRA and CDR2 YSYEKL come from the germline V gene. CDR3 length: 16 amino acids. V lost 0 bases, J lost 4 bases, and 13 bases lay in between. CDR3 coding DNA: TGCGCCAGCAGCCAAGATCGGACCCGGGGGTACAATGAGCAGTTCTTC. Translating gives CASSQDRTRGYNEQFF.

The V gene is TRBV29-1, the J gene TRBJ1-1; D gene ambiguous. From germline, CDR1 is SQVTM and CDR2 ANQGSEA. The germline V and J ends were trimmed by 3 bases and 3 bases, with 11 bases remaining between them. The CDR3 contains 13 residues. This CDR3 is CSVEGMSDTEAFF. Here the CDR3 DNA reads TGCAGCGTTGAGGGGATGTCCGACACTGAAGCTTTCTTT.

Note on this clone: This same CDR3 is encoded by further DNA sequences in the sample. This sequence joins TRBV27 and TRBJ2-7, with 9 bases matching TRBD1. The V gene's germline CDR1 is MNHEY and CDR2 SMNVEV (reference sequence). V gave up 5 bases and J gave up 5 bases; unmatched junction bases: 7. This CDR3 has 14 residues. The CDR3 reads CASSPGTGYHEQYF. CDR3 sequence (DNA): TGTGCCAGCAGTCCCGGGACAGGGTACCACGAGCAGTACTTC.

J is TRBJ1-1 and V is TRBV15; the D is unclear. There are 13 residues in the CDR3. V was shortened by 1 base and J by 10 bases, with 13 bases between the two germline ends. Germline CDR1 LNHNV, CDR2 YYDKDF (reference sequence). CDR3: CATSRVPRDGAFF. CDR3 bases: TGTGCCACCAGCAGAGTTCCCCGTGACGGAGCTTTCTTT.

The rearrangement uses TRBV27 and TRBJ2-1, with 7 nucleotides matching TRBD2. V shed 2 bases and J 9 bases; nucleotides not matched to a gene: 10. The CDR3 covers 15 residues. Germline lookup yields CDR1 MNHEY and CDR2 SMNVEV (reference sequence). The CDR3 protein is CASSLAGAGMSEQFF. The DNA of the CDR3 is TGTGCCAGCAGTTTAGCGGGAGCGGGGATGAGTGAGCAGTTCTTC.

This chain links TRBV7-9 with TRBJ2-5; no firm D call. Trimming removed 7 bases at V and 5 bases at J, with 14 bases between. The CDR3 covers 13 residues. Germline loops: CDR1 SEHNR, CDR2 FQNEAQ (reference sequence). The CDR3 region is CASTNPRWETQYF. The CDR3 DNA reads as TGTGCCAGCACCAATCCACGGTGGGAGACCCAGTACTTC.

The chain joins TRBV15 to TRBJ2-7; D perhaps matches TRBD2 (5 bases). CDR1 is LNHNV and CDR2 is YYDKDF in the germline V gene (reference sequence). V was shortened by 5 bases and J by 6 bases, with 17 bases between the two germline ends. The CDR3 is 14 amino acids. The CDR3: CATSPTARDGEQYF. CDR3 DNA sequence: TGTGCCACCAGCCCCACGGCGAGGGATGGCGAGCAGTACTTC.

The chain recombines TRBV21-1 with TRBJ2-2; the DNA was not used to check the table's D call, TRBD1. TRBV21-1 is a documented pseudogene. The CDR3 spans 17 residues. The CDR3 spells CASSKGDPDSNTGELFF. CDR3 bases: TGTGCCAGCAGCAAAGGAGACCCGGACAGTAACACCGGGGAGCTGTTTTTT.

The chain carries TRBV4-1 and TRBJ2-2; D uncertain. The V and J ends lost 0 bases and 2 bases respectively, with 13 bases between them. Germline V gene lookup returns CDR1 MGHRA and CDR2 YSYEKL. The CDR3 has 17 amino acids. CDR3: CASSQEGSRGNTGELFF. The CDR3 bases are TGCGCCAGCAGCCAAGAAGGGTCACGAGGTAACACCGGGGAGCTGTTTTTT.

V and J are TRBV4-1 and TRBJ1-5; 10 nucleotides line up with TRBD1. The V and J ends lost 4 bases and 2 bases, in that order; junction bases with no gene match: 5. The germline V gene encodes CDR1 MGHRA and CDR2 YSYEKL. This CDR3 comprises 16 residues. CDR3 loop: CASSLRDRGGNQPQHF. CDR3 nucleotides: TGCGCCAGCAGCCTCCGGGACAGGGGCGGCAATCAGCCCCAGCATTTT.

CDR3 loop: CASSPTDQRNTGELFF. CDR3 bases: TGTGCCAGCTCACCGACCGATCAGAGAAACACCGGGGAGCTGTTTTTT. The chain recombines TRBV18 with TRBJ2-2, with unresolved D. Germline V CDR1 and CDR2: KGHSH, LQKENI. The CDR3 runs to 16 residues. Trimming shortened V by 3 bases and J by 2 bases, and 13 bases separated the two germline ends.

This chain links TRBV27 with TRBJ2-7, with TRBD2 identical over 7 bases. J lost 7 bases, V lost 5 bases, and 17 bases had no gene match. The germline V gene has CDR1 MNHEY and CDR2 SMNVEV (reference sequence). CDR3 size: 16 residues. The CDR3 sequence: CASSPGPGTTLIEQYF. In nucleotides, the CDR3 is TGTGCCAGCAGTCCGGGCCCCGGGACTACTCTAATAGAGCAGTACTTC.

The gene calls are TRBV5-4 and TRBJ1-1, with 8 bases aligning to TRBD1. Germline values: CDR1 SGHNT, CDR2 YYREEE (reference sequence). The CDR3 consists of 14 residues. J was trimmed by 7 bases and V by 0 bases; bases with no gene match: 5. The CDR3: CASSLEAGGFEAFF. The CDR3 nucleotides read TGTGCCAGCAGCTTGGAGGCAGGGGGCTTTGAAGCTTTCTTT.

This clone is a singleton in its sample. V usage is TRBV27 and J usage is TRBJ2-1; D is ambiguous. CDR3 size: 14 residues. Trimming removed 5 bases at V and 8 bases at J, with 16 bases between. Germline CDR1 and CDR2: MNHEY and SMNVEV (reference sequence). The CDR3 spells CASSPLPVSDEQFF. In nucleotides, the CDR3 is TGTGCCAGCAGTCCCCTCCCTGTATCGGATGAGCAGTTCTTC.

CDR3 residues: CATSPLGDAAFF. The CDR3 DNA reads TGTGCCACCAGCCCCCTTGGGGACGCAGCTTTCTTT. The chain combines TRBV15 with TRBJ1-1; D perhaps matches TRBD1 (5 bases). This CDR3 is 12 amino acids long. Germline V CDR1 and CDR2: LNHNV, YYDKDF (reference sequence). V was cut by 5 bases and J by 10 bases, with 14 bases left in between.

The chain is built from TRBV27 and TRBJ2-2; possible D gene TRBD1, 6 bases. Germline V gives CDR1 MNHEY, CDR2 SMNVEV (reference sequence). V lost 10 bases and J lost 5, with 14 bases in between. The CDR3 is 13 amino acids. This CDR3 is CAIAGVGTGELFF. In nucleotides, the CDR3 is TGTGCCATCGCAGGGGTTGGGACCGGGGAGCTGTTTTTT.

This clone appeared once. The chain carries TRBV2 and TRBJ2-7; 10 nucleotides align to TRBD1. Germline V gives CDR1 SNHLY, CDR2 FYNNEI. The trim removed 6 bases at V and 2 bases at J, leaving 4 bases unmatched. This CDR3 spans 14 amino acids. In DNA, the CDR3 is TGTGCCAGCAGCGCGGGACAGGGGCCCTACGAGCAGTACTTC. Translation: CASSAGQGPYEQYF.

This clone was seen once. This chain joins TRBV5-1 and TRBJ2-1; D remains unclear. V lost 3 bases to trimming and J lost 0 bases, with 16 bases between them. The CDR3 consists of 17 residues. The germline V gene has CDR1 SGHRS and CDR2 YFSETQ. Written as DNA, the CDR3 is TGCGCCAGCAGCTACAGAAGTGGTCCAAGCTCCTACAATGAGCAGTTCTTC. Translated: CASSYRSGPSSYNEQFF. The full variable domain, with the rest looked up from reference TRBV5-1 and TRBJ2-1, is KAGVTQTPRYLIKTRGQQVTLSCSPISGHRSVSWYQQTPGQGLQFLFEYFSETQRNKGNFPGRFSGRQFSNSRSEMNVSTLELGDSALYLCASSYRSGPSSYNEQFFGPGTRLTVL.

This chain joins TRBV2 and TRBJ2-2, with a possible D match to TRBD2 (6 bases). CDR1 is SNHLY and CDR2 is FYNNEI in the germline V gene. Trimming cost V 4 bases and J 11 bases, with 14 bases left between them. CDR3 length: 13 residues. This CDR3 reads CASSVSGGGELFF. The CDR3 region has the DNA TGTGCCAGCAGTGTTTCCGGGGGAGGAGAGCTGTTTTTT.

Note on this clone: Other DNA sequences from this sample encode an identical CDR3 as well. This chain joins TRBV2 and TRBJ2-5, with TRBD1 matching over 7 bases. The CDR3 runs 15 residues. Germline V gene sequence: CDR1 SNHLY, CDR2 FYNNEI. Unmatched junction bases numbered 7, after V lost 2 bases and J lost 4 bases. CDR3 sequence (DNA): TGTGCCAGCAGTGAACCCCCGACAGGGCTAGAGACCCAGTACTTC. This codes for CASSEPPTGLETQYF.

This clone appeared a single time. J is TRBJ1-5 and V is TRBV19, with unresolved D. The V gene lost 5 bases and the J gene lost 1 base, with 6 bases spanning the gap. The CDR3 covers 13 residues. Germline assignment: CDR1 LNHDA and CDR2 SQIVND (reference sequence). The CDR3 DNA is TGTGCCAGTAGTCTGCAAAGCAATCAGCCCCAGCATTTT. It translates to CASSLQSNQPQHF.

This chain joins TRBV28 and TRBJ2-2, with 7 bases lining up with TRBD1. Germline V CDR1 and CDR2: MDHEN, SYDVKM. J gave up 4 bases and V 7 bases, and 9 bases lay outside the gene matches. This CDR3 is built from 15 residues. CDR3 in DNA: TGTGCCAGCACCTTCACGACAGGGCCCACCGGGGAGCTGTTTTTT. Its protein product is CASTFTTGPTGELFF.

This clone was observed a single time. The V gene is TRBV18, the J gene TRBJ2-5, with D tentatively TRBD2 (7 bases). The CDR3 extends over 14 amino acids. Germline CDR1 reads KGHSH; CDR2 reads LQKENI. V was trimmed by 3 bases and J by 3 bases, leaving 11 bases between them. In DNA form, the CDR3 reads TGTGCCAGCTCACCTTGGGGGGGCGAAGAGACCCAGTACTTC. Translating gives CASSPWGGEETQYF. The full variable domain, rest sourced from reference TRBV18 and TRBJ2-5, is NAGVMQNPRHLVRRRGQEARLRCSPMKGHSHVYWYRQLPEEGLKFMVYLQKENIIDESGMPKERFSAEFPKEGPSILRIQQVVRGDSAAYFCASSPWGGEETQYFGPGTRLLVL.